Presented here are 22 T cell receptor beta chains from one specimen sequenced in a study of graft-versus-host responses after intestinal transplantation. Their antigen targets remain unknown. The table came from immunoSEQ multiplex PCR; TCRdb's copy has only in-frame clones and leaves some out. This table holds approximately 88,000 clones, about 95% found once. Sequenced here: unstimulated CD4+ T cells sorted from spleen or lymph node cells, sampled before transplant. All receptors derive from a human donor who was the organ donor for an intestinal transplant.

The chain combines TRBV5-1 with TRBJ1-2; perhaps TRBD1 as D (6 bases). Between the trimmed V and J ends, which lost 4 bases and 6 bases, there was a span of 19 bases. Germline CDR1 SGHRS, CDR2 YFSETQ. The CDR3 contains 15 residues. The CDR3 coding sequence is TGCGCCAGCAGCGCGCTACAGGGTTTAAGGGATGGCTACACCTTC. Amino acid sequence: CASSALQGLRDGYTF.

The rearrangement uses TRBV28 and TRBJ2-5; the match to TRBD2 covers 8 bases. Germline V lookup: CDR1 MDHEN, CDR2 SYDVKM. Trimming removed 8 bases from V and 4 bases from J; junction bases left unmatched: 9. This CDR3 spans 14 amino acids. In DNA form, the CDR3 reads TGTGCCAGCGCCCCCCGGACTAGCAGAGAGACCCAGTACTTC. Translated: CASAPRTSRETQYF. The full variable domain, rest sourced from reference TRBV28 and TRBJ2-5, is DVKVTQSSRYLVKRTGEKVFLECVQDMDHENMFWYRQDPGLGLRLIYFSYDVKMKEKGDIPEGYSVSREKKERFSLILESASTNQTSMYLCASAPRTSRETQYFGPGTRLLVL.

This rearrangement joins TRBV6-1 to TRBJ1-2; D uncertain. The CDR3 consists of 12 residues. V lost 2 bases to trimming and J lost 3 bases, with 4 bases between them. CDR1 MNHNS and CDR2 SASEGT come from the germline V gene. CDR3 coding DNA: TGTGCCAGCAGTGAACTTGACTATGGCTACACCTTC. It codes for CASSELDYGYTF.

This chain links TRBV6-1 with TRBJ1-3, with D possibly matching TRBD1 (6 bases). The V gene's germline CDR1 is MNHNS and CDR2 SASEGT. The CDR3 spans 15 residues. V was cut by 3 bases and J by 1 base, with 10 bases left in between. The chain's CDR3 is CASSDRGPSGNTIYF. The DNA of the CDR3 is TGTGCCAGCAGTGACAGGGGACCATCTGGAAACACCATATATTTT.

The chain recombines TRBV27 with TRBJ1-3; no clear D. This CDR3 contains 13 residues. Germline CDR1 and CDR2: MNHEY and SMNVEV (reference sequence). With 5 bases removed from V and 0 bases from J, the gap between germline ends came to 5 bases. This chain's CDR3 is CASSLRSGNTIYF. Here the CDR3 DNA reads TGTGCCAGCAGTCTCCGCTCTGGAAACACCATATATTTT.

The chain recombines TRBV7-9 with TRBJ1-1, with D tentatively TRBD1 (6 bases). V shed 4 bases and J shed 1 base, with 13 bases lying between them. In germline, CDR1 is SEHNR, CDR2 FQNEAQ (reference sequence). CDR3 size: 15 residues. CDR3 sequence (DNA): TGTGCCAGCAGCTCGGGGGACAAGGAGAACACTGAAGCTTTCTTT. Encoded protein: CASSSGDKENTEAFF.

The V and J genes are TRBV18 and TRBJ1-1; D unclear. From germline, CDR1 is KGHSH and CDR2 LQKENI. CDR3 length: 14 residues. V was clipped by 3 bases and J by 3 bases, with 11 bases between them. CDR3 region: CASSPYIPDTEAFF. CDR3 nucleotides: TGTGCCAGCTCACCTTATATCCCGGACACTGAAGCTTTCTTT.

The count of this clone is one. The chain employs TRBV2 and TRBJ2-3; no clear D. CDR1 SNHLY and CDR2 FYNNEI come from the germline V gene. This CDR3 contains 15 residues. V lost 8 bases and J lost 1, with 16 bases in between. CDR3: CASVLQLRGTDTQYF. For the CDR3, the DNA is TGTGCCAGCGTCTTACAATTACGGGGCACAGATACGCAGTATTTT.

The chain employs TRBV19 and TRBJ1-5; possible D gene TRBD1, 6 bases. Per the germline V gene, CDR1 is LNHDA and CDR2 is SQIVND (reference sequence). V lost 6 bases to trimming and J lost 3 bases, with 9 bases between them. The CDR3 runs 13 residues. The CDR3 nucleotides are TGTGCCAGTAGGGACAGCTACAATCAGCCCCAGCATTTT. It yields the protein CASRDSYNQPQHF.

The J gene is TRBJ1-3, the V gene TRBV25-1; possible D gene TRBD1, 5 bases. Trimming left V 0 bases short and J 6 bases short, with 12 bases between. CDR3 length: 15 residues. The germline V gene encodes CDR1 MGHDK and CDR2 SYGVNS. CDR3 protein: CASSEYRGMQNTIYF. In nucleotides, the CDR3 is TGTGCCAGCAGTGAATACCGGGGGATGCAAAACACCATATATTTT.

The rearrangement joins TRBV9 to TRBJ2-6; D may be TRBD1 (6 bases). CDR1 is SGDLS and CDR2 is YYNGEE in the germline V gene. Trimming shortened V by 5 bases and J by 2 bases, and 11 bases separated the two germline ends. This CDR3 region has 15 residues. This CDR3 reads CASRGGDTGANVLTF. CDR3 in DNA: TGTGCCAGCAGAGGTGGGGACACTGGGGCCAACGTCCTGACTTTC. Supplemented by reference TRBV9 and TRBJ2-6, the full variable domain reads DSGVTQTPKHLITATGQRVTLRCSPRSGDLSVYWYQQSLDQGLQFLIQYYNGEERAKGNILERFSAQQFPDLHSELNLSSLELGDSALYFCASRGGDTGANVLTFGAGSRLTVL.

V gene TRBV28 combines with J gene TRBJ1-2; 8 bases fit TRBD1. The CDR3 is 15 amino acids. V lost 5 bases and J lost 3; bases outside the gene matches: 8. The V gene's germline CDR1 is MDHEN and CDR2 SYDVKM. The CDR3, as DNA: TGTGCCAGCAGTCTCTACACGACAGGGGACTATGGCTACACCTTC. Its protein is CASSLYTTGDYGYTF.

The chain combines TRBV5-1 with TRBJ1-4; 11 bases match TRBD1. CDR1 and CDR2 from the germline V gene are SGHRS and YFSETQ. V was clipped by 4 bases and J by 4 bases; unmatched bases: 6. This CDR3 is built from 16 residues. CDR3: CASSPIGTGGNEKLFF. The CDR3 nucleotides read TGCGCCAGCAGCCCAATCGGGACAGGGGGTAATGAAAAACTGTTTTTT.

This clone was seen only a few times. The V gene is TRBV6-6, the J gene TRBJ1-1; D not certain. The CDR3 extends over 12 amino acids. The V gene's germline CDR1 is MNHNY and CDR2 SVGAGI (reference sequence). Trimming took 2 bases from V and 1 from J, leaving 2 bases between them. Here the CDR3 reads CASSYQNTEAFF. DNA for the CDR3: TGTGCCAGCAGTTACCAGAACACTGAAGCTTTCTTT.

The chain combines TRBV7-2 with TRBJ2-2; TRBD1 aligns across 7 bases. Germline trimming cut 0 bases from V and 0 bases from J; bases unmatched to any gene: 4. Germline assignment: CDR1 SGHTA and CDR2 FQGNSA. There are 17 residues in the CDR3. CDR3 sequence: CASSLADRFANTGELFF. The CDR3 DNA is TGTGCCAGCAGCTTAGCGGACAGGTTCGCGAACACCGGGGAGCTGTTTTTT.

This clone was seen a single time. The V gene is TRBV5-4, the J gene TRBJ1-2; 9 bases line up with TRBD1. This CDR3 region has 14 residues. The junction had 1 base not matched to a gene; V was cut back by 4 bases and J by 0 bases. Looked up from germline, CDR1 is SGHNT and CDR2 is YYREEE (reference sequence). CDR3 bases: TGTGCCAGCAGCAGGGACAGGGCTAACTATGGCTACACCTTC. Protein product: CASSRDRANYGYTF.

The V and J genes are TRBV11-3 and TRBJ1-4; the D gene is possibly TRBD1 (6 bases). V was clipped by 5 bases and J by 3 bases, with 16 bases between them. This CDR3 is 16 amino acids long. Germline V lookup: CDR1 SGHNT, CDR2 YENEEA. The CDR3 DNA is TGTGCCAGCAGCGCGTATCGAGGGGGGGCTAATGAAAAACTGTTTTTT. Translating gives CASSAYRGGANEKLFF.

The chain employs TRBV9 and TRBJ2-2, with no clear D. V lost 0 bases to trimming and J lost 5 bases, with 5 bases between them. In germline, CDR1 is SGDLS, CDR2 YYNGEE. This CDR3 has 13 residues. The CDR3 region is CASSVGWTGELFF. Written as DNA, the CDR3 is TGTGCCAGCAGCGTAGGCTGGACCGGGGAGCTGTTTTTT. Full variable domain (remainder filled in from reference TRBV9 and TRBJ2-2): DSGVTQTPKHLITATGQRVTLRCSPRSGDLSVYWYQQSLDQGLQFLIQYYNGEERAKGNILERFSAQQFPDLHSELNLSSLELGDSALYFCASSVGWTGELFFGEGSRLTVL.

The V call is TRBV5-6, the J call TRBJ1-1, with 8 nucleotides matching TRBD1. The CDR3 spans 14 residues. Trimming cost V 4 bases and J 4 bases; bases outside gene matches: 6. The germline CDR1 and CDR2 sequences are SGHDT and YYEEEE. In nucleotides, the CDR3 is TGTGCCAGCAGCGCCTTCACAGGGGGCACTGAAGCTTTCTTT. Protein: CASSAFTGGTEAFF.

The V call is TRBV7-3, the J call TRBJ2-2; a weak D match, TRBD1 (5 bases). This CDR3 region has 12 residues. The V gene's germline CDR1 is SGHTA and CDR2 FQGTGA. Trimming shortened V by 2 bases and J by 7 bases, and 5 bases separated the two germline ends. The DNA of the CDR3 is TGTGCCAGCAGCTTACAGGGCGGGGAGCTGTTTTTT. The encoded protein is CASSLQGGELFF.

The chain employs TRBV2 and TRBJ2-3, with TRBD2 matching 14 bases. CDR1 and CDR2 (germline): SNHLY, FYNNEI. The CDR3 loop spans 14 amino acids. Germline trimming cut 6 bases from V and 4 bases from J; bases unmatched to any gene: 0. The CDR3 DNA reads TGTGCCAGCAGGACTAGCGGGGGGGCAGATACGCAGTATTTT. As protein: CASRTSGGADTQYF.

The genes are TRBV5-4 and TRBJ2-7; TRBD2 is a possible D gene (6 bases). Germline V gene sequence: CDR1 SGHNT, CDR2 YYREEE (reference sequence). This CDR3 has 12 residues. Trimming removed 3 bases at V and 3 bases at J, with 7 bases between. The chain's CDR3 is CASSSGDYEQYF. Here the CDR3 DNA reads TGTGCCAGCAGCTCGGGGGACTACGAGCAGTACTTC.